A single sample gave rise to the 3 T cell receptor beta chains below, sequenced in a study of OX40 agonist ivuxolimab in advanced cancers. Profiling relied on immunoSEQ multiplex PCR, and the TCRdb table lists in-frame clones only, not all of them. The sample comprises over 80,000 clones, roughly nine tenths of which are singletons, and approximately 5.7% rests with the top ten. Source: CD4+ or CD8+ T cells sorted from blood, taken in a trial of the OX40 agonist ivuxolimab. The origin of the receptors is an adult with an advanced solid tumor such as melanoma, head and neck, liver or kidney cancer.

This clone has just one count. V usage is TRBV19 and J usage is TRBJ1-5; TRBD1 is a possible D gene (6 bases). Germline V gene lookup returns CDR1 LNHDA and CDR2 SQIVND (reference sequence). The ends were cut back, 5 bases at V and 6 bases at J, with 17 bases in the middle. This CDR3 contains 15 residues. The CDR3 is CASSATGTGFQPQHF. CDR3 nucleotide sequence: TGTGCCAGTAGTGCCACAGGGACGGGTTTTCAGCCCCAGCATTTT.

The chain employs TRBV10-3 and TRBJ2-3; 9 bases are shared with TRBD2. V dropped 4 bases and J dropped 0; count of bases not matched to a gene: 8. Germline V CDR1 and CDR2: ENHRY, SYGVKD. The CDR3 spans 17 residues. CDR3 DNA sequence: TGTGCCATCAGTGCAGGTAGCGGGGGATCTAGCACAGATACGCAGTATTTT. Protein sequence: CAISAGSGGSSTDTQYF.

The V and J genes are TRBV7-8 and TRBJ2-7; the match to TRBD2 covers 9 bases. The germline V gene has CDR1 SGHVS and CDR2 FQNEAQ. CDR3 size: 17 residues. With V trimmed by 4 bases and J by 6 bases, 16 bases remained unmatched. Here the CDR3 DNA reads TGTGCCAGCAGCTCAGGCCCAGGACTAGCGTCGAGGAGCGAGCAGTACTTC. Protein product: CASSSGPGLASRSEQYF.